This T cell receptor (beta chain) was sequenced for a study of OX40 agonist ivuxolimab in advanced cancers. Looking at the study overall: Subjects had a mean age of around 63 years, with a range of about 23 to 85; just over 80% were male. Antecedent anti-PD-1, anti-PD-L1 or anti-CTLA-4 therapy was permissible, with 30% to 50% having received some.

Using immunoSEQ multiplex PCR, the repertoire was profiled, and TCRdb retains in-frame clones only, with some absent. The sample consists of 86,000 or so clones, 92% of them appearing once. Points on this clone: The antigen is undetermined.

Points from the study as a whole: Those patients achieving a partial response at 0.1-3.0 mg/kg showed among the lowest clonal expansion. At doses 0.1 to 3.0 mg/kg, CD4+ and CD8+ clones expanded.

The source of this sequence is an adult with an advanced solid tumor such as melanoma, head and neck, liver or kidney cancer. Sequencing was performed on CD4+ or CD8+ T cells sorted from blood, taken in a trial of the OX40 agonist ivuxolimab.

The DNA of the CDR3 is TGTGCCACCAGCTTTACACTGCATCAGCCCCAGCATTTT. As protein: CATSFTLHQPQHF. The chain links TRBV15 to TRBJ1-5; D is unclear. Trimming shortened V by 5 bases and J by 5 bases, and 10 bases separated the two germline ends. CDR3 length: 13 residues. Germline V gives CDR1 LNHNV, CDR2 YYDKDF (reference sequence).